What follows are 26 T cell receptor beta chains derived from one specimen sequenced in a study of blood T cell repertoires in COVID-19. Method: immunoSEQ multiplex PCR; TCRdb's copy keeps in-frame clones and lacks some. This sample has a few hundred thousand clones, with around 81% found just once. Sequences were obtained from PBMCs or T cells enriched from blood (not recorded which). The receptors were sampled from a man in his fifties who had recovered from COVID-19.

By proportion, this clone is medium-sized. The rearrangement joins TRBV6-4 to TRBJ2-3, with TRBD2 matching 10 bases. Per the germline V gene, CDR1 is MRHNA and CDR2 is SNTAGT. The V and J ends lost 8 bases and 3 bases, in that order; junction bases with no gene match: 8. This CDR3 has 15 amino acids. CDR3 region: CASRERGGETDTQYF. CDR3 nucleotide sequence: TGTGCCAGCCGGGAGCGGGGGGGCGAAACAGATACGCAGTATTTT.

The chain carries TRBV2 and TRBJ1-5, with D perhaps matching TRBD1 (5 bases). The germline V and J ends were trimmed by 7 bases and 3 bases, with 13 bases remaining between them. This CDR3 region has 14 residues. Germline CDR1 SNHLY, CDR2 FYNNEI. The CDR3 nucleotides are TGTGCCAGCACTTTTTCCAGGGACAATCAGCCCCAGCATTTT. Protein sequence: CASTFSRDNQPQHF.

CDR3 sequence: CASSYLSTVAGSNEQFF. The CDR3 DNA sequence: TGTGCCAGCAGTTACCTCAGCACAGTAGCGGGAAGTAATGAGCAGTTCTTC. The V call is TRBV6-2 or TRBV6-3, the J call TRBJ2-1; 8 nucleotides match TRBD2. Germline V CDR1 and CDR2: MNHEY, SVGEGT. V was clipped by 2 bases and J by 7 bases; unmatched bases: 13. This CDR3 spans 17 amino acids.

The gene calls are TRBV19 and TRBJ1-3; D is perhaps TRBD1 (6 bases). Germline assignment: CDR1 LNHDA and CDR2 SQIVND (reference sequence). CDR3 length: 17 amino acids. Deletions cut 4 bases from V and 0 bases from J, with 16 bases between. CDR3 amino acids: CASSRGRLNFSGNTIYF. CDR3 bases: TGTGCCAGTAGTAGGGGGCGTCTAAACTTCTCTGGAAACACCATATATTTT.

This chain connects TRBV18 to TRBJ1-2, with no clear D. The CDR3 contains 14 residues. V was shortened by 3 bases and J by 7 bases, with 15 bases between the two germline ends. The germline V gene encodes CDR1 KGHSH and CDR2 LQKENI. The CDR3 loop reads CASSPPGSSSGYTF. In DNA, the CDR3 is TGTGCCAGCTCACCCCCGGGGTCCTCCAGTGGCTACACCTTC. Using reference TRBV18 and TRBJ1-2 for the parts outside the CDR3, the full variable domain is NAGVMQNPRHLVRRRGQEARLRCSPMKGHSHVYWYRQLPEEGLKFMVYLQKENIIDESGMPKERFSAEFPKEGPSILRIQQVVRGDSAAYFCASSPPGSSSGYTFGSGTRLTVV.

CDR3 in amino acids: CASSLAFGYEQYF. The DNA of the CDR3 is TGCGCCAGCAGCTTGGCTTTCGGCTACGAGCAGTACTTC. This rearrangement joins TRBV5-1 to TRBJ2-7; D not resolved. The V and J ends lost 0 bases and 3 bases respectively, with 7 bases between them. Looked up from germline, CDR1 is SGHRS and CDR2 is YFSETQ. The CDR3 consists of 13 residues.

A word on this clone: The sample carries other DNA sequences with the same CDR3. V gene TRBV12-3 or TRBV12-4 combines with J gene TRBJ2-7, with D perhaps TRBD1 (5 bases). V lost 1 base and J lost 4, with 8 bases in between. The CDR3 loop spans 13 amino acids. The CDR3 region has the DNA TGTGCCAGCAGTTTAGGGACACCTTACGAGCAGTACTTC. Translated, it gives CASSLGTPYEQYF.

This chain links TRBV29-1 with TRBJ1-2; D is possibly TRBD1 (5 bases). This CDR3 has 13 amino acids. Germline loops: CDR1 SQVTM, CDR2 ANQGSEA. Trimming left V 2 bases short and J 8 bases short, with 15 bases between. The CDR3 loop reads CSVEPGTRGGYTF. CDR3 nucleotide sequence: TGCAGCGTTGAACCCGGGACGCGGGGAGGCTACACCTTC.

This clone was seen only once. The chain couples TRBV27 to TRBJ1-5; D gene uncertain. Trimming took off 2 bases at V and 1 base at J, with 6 bases between the two ends. CDR1 is MNHEY and CDR2 is SMNVEV in the germline V gene (reference sequence). The CDR3 contains 14 residues. CDR3 loop: CASSLHTSNQPQHF. The CDR3 nucleotides are TGTGCCAGCAGTTTACACACAAGCAATCAGCCCCAGCATTTT.

The V call is TRBV6-5, the J call TRBJ1-6; D is unclear. The CDR3 has 10 residues. V was clipped by 8 bases and J by 8 bases, with 4 bases between them. The germline gives CDR1 MNHEY, CDR2 SVGAGI. CDR3 nucleotide sequence: TGTGCCAGCTCTGATTCACCCCTCCACTTT. Its translation is CASSDSPLHF.

The chain joins TRBV4-2 to TRBJ2-5, with 7 positions matching TRBD2. The CDR3 totals 16 residues. Germline loops: CDR1 LGHNA, CDR2 YNFKEQ. J gave up 2 bases and V 0 bases, and 6 bases lay outside the gene matches. The CDR3 nucleotides are TGTGCCAGCAGCCAAGATCGGGTCGGGGGGCAAGAGACCCAGTACTTC. Its translation: CASSQDRVGGQETQYF.

The chain links TRBV5-1 to TRBJ2-5; D possibly corresponds to TRBD1 (6 bases). The CDR3 totals 15 residues. V gave up 4 bases and J gave up 4 bases, with 17 bases separating them. CDR1 is SGHRS and CDR2 is YFSETQ in the germline V gene. CDR3 loop: CASSRRQAQGETQYF. CDR3 in DNA: TGCGCCAGCAGCAGGCGACAGGCCCAGGGAGAGACCCAGTACTTC.

This clone was detected only once. The J gene is TRBJ1-1, the V gene TRBV5-1, with D perhaps TRBD1 (6 bases). This CDR3 region has 15 residues. V dropped 4 bases and J dropped 4 bases, with 17 bases sitting between them. Germline CDR1 SGHRS, CDR2 YFSETQ. The CDR3 here is CASSPQTGSGTEAFF. Here the CDR3 DNA reads TGCGCCAGCAGCCCGCAGACAGGCTCGGGCACTGAAGCTTTCTTT. Supplemented by reference TRBV5-1 and TRBJ1-1, the full variable domain reads KAGVTQTPRYLIKTRGQQVTLSCSPISGHRSVSWYQQTPGQGLQFLFEYFSETQRNKGNFPGRFSGRQFSNSRSEMNVSTLELGDSALYLCASSPQTGSGTEAFFGQGTRLTVV.

The rearrangement links TRBV7-2 to TRBJ2-3, with 10 bases lining up with TRBD2. Germline V gives CDR1 SGHTA, CDR2 FQGNSA. The CDR3 is 17 amino acids. The J segment lost 1 base and the V segment lost 1 base, leaving 5 bases of the junction unmatched. CDR3 in DNA: TGTGCCAGCAGCTTAGTTCGGGGGACTAGCGGCACAGATACGCAGTATTTT. As protein: CASSLVRGTSGTDTQYF.

J is TRBJ2-7 and V is TRBV6-5; D might be TRBD1 (7 bases). Germline V gene data show CDR1 as MNHEY and CDR2 as SVGAGI. The CDR3 covers 13 residues. V lost 6 bases and J 1 base, leaving 10 bases between the germline ends. The CDR3 loop is CASRAGQSYEQYF. The CDR3 DNA sequence: TGTGCCAGCAGGGCGGGACAGTCCTACGAGCAGTACTTC.

This chain links TRBV6-5 with TRBJ1-5, with 7 bases matching TRBD1. Germline values: CDR1 MNHEY, CDR2 SVGAGI. Trimming removed 7 bases from V and 7 bases from J; junction bases left unmatched: 7. The CDR3 has 13 residues. DNA of the CDR3: TGTGCCAGCAAGGGGGCGGCCAACCAGCCCCAGCATTTT. This encodes CASKGAANQPQHF.

The chain joins TRBV5-1 to TRBJ2-3, with a possible D match to TRBD2 (5 bases). Germline V gene data show CDR1 as SGHRS and CDR2 as YFSETQ. V lost 0 bases to trimming and J lost 7 bases, with 24 bases between them. There are 18 residues in the CDR3. CDR3: CASSLVRESQAPRNTQYF. The DNA for the CDR3 is TGCGCCAGCAGCTTGGTTCGGGAAAGCCAGGCCCCCCGGAATACGCAGTATTTT.

This chain links TRBV4-2 with TRBJ1-5; 7 bases align to TRBD1. Germline V gives CDR1 LGHNA, CDR2 YNFKEQ. V lost 3 bases, J lost 2 bases, and 7 bases stayed unmatched. CDR3 length: 16 amino acids. CDR3 DNA: TGTGCCAGCAGCCAGAGAACAGGGGCGGGCAATCAGCCCCAGCATTTT. This sequence encodes CASSQRTGAGNQPQHF.

Only a few counts were recorded for this clone. The chain carries TRBV11-2 and TRBJ1-1; the D is unclear. The germline V and J ends were trimmed by 1 base and 2 bases, with 14 bases remaining between them. CDR1 is SGHAT, CDR2 FQNNGV, per germline. The CDR3 length is 16 residues. The CDR3, as DNA: TGTGCCAGCAGCTTAGTAGGTTTTCGGGGAAACACTGAAGCTTTCTTT. Translating gives CASSLVGFRGNTEAFF.

This chain connects TRBV13 to TRBJ2-2; a possible D gene is TRBD2 (6 bases). The V and J ends lost 5 bases and 4 bases respectively, with 17 bases between them. Germline V gene data show CDR1 as PRHDT and CDR2 as FYEKMQ (reference sequence). This CDR3 is 16 amino acids long. CDR3 DNA: TGTGCCAGCAGCACCGAGCGGGTTGGCAGCACCGGGGAGCTGTTTTTT. Translation gives CASSTERVGSTGELFF.

The chain recombines TRBV20-1 with TRBJ1-2; 9 positions agree with TRBD1. The length of the CDR3 is 13 residues. Germline CDR1 reads DFQATT; CDR2 reads SNEGSKA (reference sequence). J gave up 7 bases and V 6 bases, and 9 bases lay outside the gene matches. The CDR3: CSASTGGSSGYTF. CDR3 in DNA: TGCAGTGCCAGTACAGGGGGCTCATCTGGCTACACCTTC.

The gene calls are TRBV12-5 and TRBJ1-5, with D possibly TRBD1 on 5 matching bases. V lost 5 bases to trimming and J lost 0 bases, with 14 bases between them. In germline, CDR1 is LGHNT, CDR2 FRNRAP. This CDR3 comprises 16 residues. CDR3 amino acids: CASGTQGGYSNQPQHF. DNA for the CDR3: TGTGCTAGTGGTACCCAGGGCGGTTATAGCAATCAGCCCCAGCATTTT.

The J gene is TRBJ2-1, the V gene TRBV5-1; 10 bases fit TRBD1. The CDR3 is 17 amino acids. With 0 bases clipped from V and 10 bases from J, the junction kept 13 bases outside the gene matches. CDR1 SGHRS and CDR2 YFSETQ come from the germline V gene. The CDR3 reads CASSLEVGDRGFREQFF. The CDR3, as DNA: TGCGCCAGCAGCTTGGAGGTTGGGGACAGGGGTTTTCGCGAGCAGTTCTTC.

The chain joins TRBV11-2 to TRBJ2-2; D remains ambiguous. V lost 1 base, J lost 7 bases, and 16 bases lay in between. The CDR3 extends over 16 amino acids. Germline V lookup: CDR1 SGHAT, CDR2 FQNNGV. DNA of the CDR3: TGTGCCAGCAGCTTAGTGCCTGTACCCCGCGACGGGGAGCTGTTTTTT. Protein product: CASSLVPVPRDGELFF.

The chain joins TRBV4-2 to TRBJ1-5; D possibly corresponds to TRBD1 (5 bases). CDR1 and CDR2 from the germline V gene are LGHNA and YNFKEQ. The V end lost 1 base, the J end lost 5 bases, and 15 bases lay between the germline ends. The CDR3 spans 16 residues. Here the CDR3 DNA reads TGTGCCAGCAGCCAAGTCCGGGGGGGTAAGGATCAGCCCCAGCATTTT. Its protein product is CASSQVRGGKDQPQHF.

This clone has only a few counts. J is TRBJ1-1 and V is TRBV28; 8 bases map to TRBD1. J was trimmed by 1 base and V by 5 bases; bases with no gene match: 6. CDR1 and CDR2 from the germline V gene are MDHEN and SYDVKM. This CDR3 is built from 15 residues. The CDR3 DNA follows: TGTGCCAGCAGTCTCGACAGGGGTACGAACACTGAAGCTTTCTTT. This codes for CASSLDRGTNTEAFF.